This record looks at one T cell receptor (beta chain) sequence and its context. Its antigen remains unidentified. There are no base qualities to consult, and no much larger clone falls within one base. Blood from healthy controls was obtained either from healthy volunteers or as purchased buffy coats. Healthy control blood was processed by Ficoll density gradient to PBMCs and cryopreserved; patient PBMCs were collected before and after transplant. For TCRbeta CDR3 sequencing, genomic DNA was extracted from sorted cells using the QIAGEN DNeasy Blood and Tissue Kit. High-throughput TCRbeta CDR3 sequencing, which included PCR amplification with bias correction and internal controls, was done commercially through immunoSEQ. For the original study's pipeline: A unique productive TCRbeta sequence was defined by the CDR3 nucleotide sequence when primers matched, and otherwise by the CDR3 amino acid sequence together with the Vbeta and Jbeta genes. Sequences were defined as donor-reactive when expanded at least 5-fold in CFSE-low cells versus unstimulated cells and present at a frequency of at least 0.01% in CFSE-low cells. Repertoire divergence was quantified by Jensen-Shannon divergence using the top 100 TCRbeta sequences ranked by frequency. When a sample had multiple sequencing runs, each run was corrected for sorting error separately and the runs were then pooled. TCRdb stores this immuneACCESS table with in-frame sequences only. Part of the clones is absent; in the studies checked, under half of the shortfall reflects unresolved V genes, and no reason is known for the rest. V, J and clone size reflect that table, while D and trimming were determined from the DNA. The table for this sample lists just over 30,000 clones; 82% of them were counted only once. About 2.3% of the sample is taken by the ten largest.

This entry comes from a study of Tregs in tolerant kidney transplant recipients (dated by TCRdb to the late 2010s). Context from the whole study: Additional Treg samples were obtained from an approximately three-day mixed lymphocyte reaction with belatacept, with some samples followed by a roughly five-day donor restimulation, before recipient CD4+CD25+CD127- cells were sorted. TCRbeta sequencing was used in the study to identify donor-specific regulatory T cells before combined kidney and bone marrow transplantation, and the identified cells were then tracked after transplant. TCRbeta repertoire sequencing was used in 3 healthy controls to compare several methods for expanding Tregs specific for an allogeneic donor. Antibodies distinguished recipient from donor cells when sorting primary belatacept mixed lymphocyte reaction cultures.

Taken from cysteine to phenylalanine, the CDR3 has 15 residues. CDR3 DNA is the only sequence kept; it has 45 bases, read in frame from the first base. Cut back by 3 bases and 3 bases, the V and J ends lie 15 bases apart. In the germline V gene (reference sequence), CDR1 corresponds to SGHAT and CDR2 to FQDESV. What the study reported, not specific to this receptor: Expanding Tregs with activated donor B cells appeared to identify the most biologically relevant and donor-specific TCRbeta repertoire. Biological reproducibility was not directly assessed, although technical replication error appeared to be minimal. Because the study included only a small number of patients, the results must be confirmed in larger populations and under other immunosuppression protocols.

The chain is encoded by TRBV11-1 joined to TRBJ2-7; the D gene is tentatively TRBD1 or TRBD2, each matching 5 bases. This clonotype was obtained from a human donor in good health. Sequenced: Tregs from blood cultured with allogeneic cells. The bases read TGTGCCAGCAGCTTGTGGGACGGGCCCTTCTACGAGCAGTACTTC. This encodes CASSLWDGPFYEQYF. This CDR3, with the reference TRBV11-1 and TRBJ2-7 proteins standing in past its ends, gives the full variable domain EAEVAQSPRYKITEKSQAVAFWCDPISGHATLYWYRQILGQGPELLVQFQDESVVDDSQLPKDRFSAERLKGVDSTLKIQPAELGDSAMYLCASSLWDGPFYEQYFGPGTRLTVT.